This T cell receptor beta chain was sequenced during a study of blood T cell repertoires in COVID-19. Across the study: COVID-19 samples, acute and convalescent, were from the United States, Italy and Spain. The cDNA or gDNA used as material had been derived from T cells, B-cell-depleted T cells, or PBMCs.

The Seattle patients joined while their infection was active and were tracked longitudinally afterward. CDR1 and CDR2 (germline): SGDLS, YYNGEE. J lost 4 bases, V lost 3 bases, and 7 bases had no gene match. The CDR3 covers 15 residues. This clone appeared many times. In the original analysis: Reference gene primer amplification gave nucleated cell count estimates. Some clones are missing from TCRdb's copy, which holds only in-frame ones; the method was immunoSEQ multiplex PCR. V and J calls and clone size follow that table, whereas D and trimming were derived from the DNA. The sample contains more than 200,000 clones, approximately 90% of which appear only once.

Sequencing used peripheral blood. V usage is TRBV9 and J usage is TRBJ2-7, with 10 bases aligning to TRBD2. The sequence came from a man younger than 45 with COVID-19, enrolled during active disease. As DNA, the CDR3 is TGTGCCAGCAGCGCCCTAGCGGGAGAATCGTACGAGCAGTACTTC. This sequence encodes CASSALAGESYEQYF.